This TCR beta chain emerged from a study of shared clonotypes between healthy human individuals. The authors divided CD4+ cells into CD45RA+ naive and CD45RA-negative memory subsets. Study findings and constraints: Non-shared clonotypes were found to have lower generation probabilities than the clonotypes that were shared by all four of the sorted-subset donors.

The CDR3 has 16 amino acids. V shed 3 bases, J shed 3 bases, and the junction held 5 bases outside the gene matches. From germline, CDR1 is SNHLY and CDR2 FYNNEI. Sequencing was performed with immunoSEQ multiplex PCR; in TCRdb, only in-frame clones are kept and a portion is missing. The sample lists 2 million to 2.5 million clones, approximately 95% occurring once. This clone has just one count. Its antigen remains unidentified. What was sequenced was naive CD4+ T cells from PBMCs. Noted subset: CD45RA+ positively selected. V gene TRBV2 combines with J gene TRBJ2-7; 13 bases match TRBD2. The sequence was obtained from a man between 18 and 29 years old in good health. Some clones in this sample may be carry-over from other donors' samples. CDR3 sequence reads: CASSEGLAGRVYEQYF. The CDR3 nucleotides are TGTGCCAGCAGTGAGGGACTAGCGGGACGGGTCTACGAGCAGTACTTC. The whole variable domain, remainder taken from reference TRBV2 and TRBJ2-7, is EPEVTQTPSHQVTQMGQEVILRCVPISNHLYFYWYRQILGQKVEFLVSFYNNEISEKSEIFDDQFSVERPDGSNFTLKIRSTKLEDSAMYFCASSEGLAGRVYEQYFGPGTRLTVT.